Listed here is a single TCR beta chain. TCRdb keeps only in-frame clones here, not all; method: immunoSEQ multiplex PCR. Of under 75,000 clones listed, over 75% are singletons. This record belongs to a study of control samples from healthy donors and cancer patients. This CDR3 is 15 amino acids long. V was pared by 6 bases and J by 1 base, with 15 bases between. Germline loops: CDR1 MNHEY, CDR2 SVGAGI. Sequenced: blood. V usage is TRBV6-5 and J usage is TRBJ1-2; D remains ambiguous. The sequence was collected from a man in his forties or fifties in good health. This CDR3 is CASRMVAEGNYGYTF. CDR3 coding DNA: TGTGCCAGCAGAATGGTAGCAGAGGGTAACTATGGCTACACCTTC.